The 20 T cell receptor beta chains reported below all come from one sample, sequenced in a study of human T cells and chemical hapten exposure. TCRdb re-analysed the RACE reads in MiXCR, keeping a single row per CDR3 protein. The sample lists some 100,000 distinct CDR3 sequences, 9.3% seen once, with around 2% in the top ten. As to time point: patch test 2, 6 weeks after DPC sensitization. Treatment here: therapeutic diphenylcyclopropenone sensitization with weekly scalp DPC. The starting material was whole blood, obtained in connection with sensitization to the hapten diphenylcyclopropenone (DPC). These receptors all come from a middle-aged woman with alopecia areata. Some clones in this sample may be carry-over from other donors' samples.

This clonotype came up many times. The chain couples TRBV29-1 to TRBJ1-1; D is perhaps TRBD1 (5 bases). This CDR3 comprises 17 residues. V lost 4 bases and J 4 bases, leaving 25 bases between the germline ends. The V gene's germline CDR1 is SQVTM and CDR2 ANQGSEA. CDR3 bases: TGCAGCGTTGTAGTGATCCCGACAGCCTCGGGGAGCACTGAAGCTTTCTTT. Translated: CSVVVIPTASGSTEAFF. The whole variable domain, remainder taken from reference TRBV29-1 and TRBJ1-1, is SAVISQKPSRDICQRGTSLTIQCQVDSQVTMMFWYRQQPGQSLTLIATANQGSEATYESGFVIDKFPISRPNLTFSTLTVSNMSPEDSSIYLCSVVVIPTASGSTEAFFGQGTRLTVV.

The chain's CDR3 is CASSPFYIKPRQLGNTIYF. The CDR3 coding sequence is TGTGCCAGCAGCCCGTTTTACATTAAACCAAGGCAACTGGGAAACACCATATATTTT. The rearrangement uses TRBV7-6 and TRBJ1-3; D uncertain. The CDR3 has 19 amino acids. The germline V and J ends were trimmed by 5 bases and 4 bases, with 27 bases remaining between them. Germline-derived CDR1 and CDR2 are SGHVS and FNYEAQ. Filled out from reference TRBV7-6 and TRBJ1-3, the complete variable domain reads GAGVSQSPRYKVTKRGQDVALRCDPISGHVSLYWYRQALGQGPEFLTYFNYEAQQDKSGLPNDRFSAERPEGSISTLTIQRTEQRDSAMYRCASSPFYIKPRQLGNTIYFGEGSWLTVV.

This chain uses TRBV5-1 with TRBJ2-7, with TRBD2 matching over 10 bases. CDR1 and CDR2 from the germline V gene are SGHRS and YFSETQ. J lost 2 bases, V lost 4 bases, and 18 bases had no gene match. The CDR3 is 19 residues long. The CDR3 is CASSPGHVSGRALAYEQYF. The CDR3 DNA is TGCGCCAGCAGCCCAGGACACGTAAGCGGGAGGGCCTTAGCCTACGAGCAGTACTTC.

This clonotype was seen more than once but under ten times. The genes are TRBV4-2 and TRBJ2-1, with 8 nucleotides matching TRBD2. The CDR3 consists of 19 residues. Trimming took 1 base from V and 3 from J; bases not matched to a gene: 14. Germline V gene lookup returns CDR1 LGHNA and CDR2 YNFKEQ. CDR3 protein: CASSQAYGIAGPNYNEQFF. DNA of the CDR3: TGTGCCAGCAGCCAAGCATACGGGATAGCGGGACCGAACTACAATGAGCAGTTCTTC.

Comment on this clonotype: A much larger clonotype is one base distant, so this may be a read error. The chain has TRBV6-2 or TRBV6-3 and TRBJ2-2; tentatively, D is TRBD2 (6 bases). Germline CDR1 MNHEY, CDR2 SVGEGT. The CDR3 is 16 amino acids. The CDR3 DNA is TGTGCCGGCAGTCGGTCTCATTCGGGAGAAACCGGGGAGCTGTTTTTT. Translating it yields CAGSRSHSGETGELFF.

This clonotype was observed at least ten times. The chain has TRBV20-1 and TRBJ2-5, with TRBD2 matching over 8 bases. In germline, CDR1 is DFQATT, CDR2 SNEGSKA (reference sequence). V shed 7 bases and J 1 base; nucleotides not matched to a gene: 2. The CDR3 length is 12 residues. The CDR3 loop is CSVAGSQETQYF. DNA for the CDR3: TGCAGTGTAGCGGGAAGCCAAGAGACCCAGTACTTC.

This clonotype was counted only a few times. The CDR3 DNA is TGTGCCAGTAGTATGAACAGCCCCCTGGGCTACACCTTC. It is translated as CASSMNSPLGYTF. This chain uses TRBV19 with TRBJ1-2; D is ambiguous. Germline loops: CDR1 LNHDA, CDR2 SQIVND (reference sequence). V was cut by 3 bases and J by 8 bases, with 13 bases left in between. This CDR3 comprises 13 residues. The full variable domain, completed using reference TRBV19 and TRBJ1-2, is DGGITQSPKYLFRKEGQNVTLSCEQNLNHDAMYWYRQDPGQGLRLIYYSQIVNDFQKGDIAEGYSVSREKKESFPLTVTSAQKNPTAFYLCASSMNSPLGYTFGSGTRLTVV.

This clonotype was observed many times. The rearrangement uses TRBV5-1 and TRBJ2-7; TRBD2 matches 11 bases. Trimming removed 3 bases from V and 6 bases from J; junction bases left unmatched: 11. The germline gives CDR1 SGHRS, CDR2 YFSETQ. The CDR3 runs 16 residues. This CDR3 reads CASSWGLAERPGEQYF. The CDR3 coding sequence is TGCGCCAGCAGCTGGGGACTAGCGGAACGTCCCGGCGAGCAGTACTTC.

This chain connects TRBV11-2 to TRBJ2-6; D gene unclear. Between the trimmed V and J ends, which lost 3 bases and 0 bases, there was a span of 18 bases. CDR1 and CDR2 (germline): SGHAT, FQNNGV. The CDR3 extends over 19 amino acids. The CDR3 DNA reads TGTGCCAGCAGCTTGGGATTGGGTCAGCCCTCCTCTGGGGCCAACGTCCTGACTTTC. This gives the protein CASSLGLGQPSSGANVLTF. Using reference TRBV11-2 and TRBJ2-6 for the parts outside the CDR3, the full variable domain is EAGVAQSPRYKIIEKRQSVAFWCNPISGHATLYWYQQILGQGPKLLIQFQNNGVVDDSQLPKDRFSAERLKGVDSTLKIQPAKLEDSAVYLCASSLGLGQPSSGANVLTFGAGSRLTVL.

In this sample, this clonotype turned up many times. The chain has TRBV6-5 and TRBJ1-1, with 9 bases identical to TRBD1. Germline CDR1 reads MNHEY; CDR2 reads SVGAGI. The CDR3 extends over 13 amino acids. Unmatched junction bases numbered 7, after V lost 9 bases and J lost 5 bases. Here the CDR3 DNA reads TGTGCCAGTACTACAGGGGGCTTAACTGAAGCTTTCTTT. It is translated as CASTTGGLTEAFF.

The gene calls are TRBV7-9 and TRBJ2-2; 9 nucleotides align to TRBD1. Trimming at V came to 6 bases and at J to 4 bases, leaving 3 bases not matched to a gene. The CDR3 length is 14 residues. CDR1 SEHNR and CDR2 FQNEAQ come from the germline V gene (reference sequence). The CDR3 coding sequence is TGTGCCAGCAGGGGACAGGGAGGCACCGGGGAGCTGTTTTTT. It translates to CASRGQGGTGELFF.

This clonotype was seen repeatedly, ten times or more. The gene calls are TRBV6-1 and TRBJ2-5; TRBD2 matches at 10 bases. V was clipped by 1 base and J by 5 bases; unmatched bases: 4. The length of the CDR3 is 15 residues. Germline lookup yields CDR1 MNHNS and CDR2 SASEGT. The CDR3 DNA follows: TGTGCCAGCAGTGAAGAAGCGGGAGGGCCGGAGACCCAGTACTTC. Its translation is CASSEEAGGPETQYF.

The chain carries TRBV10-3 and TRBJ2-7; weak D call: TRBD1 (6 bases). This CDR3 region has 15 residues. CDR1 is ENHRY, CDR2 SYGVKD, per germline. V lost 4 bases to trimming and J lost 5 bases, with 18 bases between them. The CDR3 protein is CAISAPGAGSDEQYF. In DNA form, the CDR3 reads TGTGCCATCAGTGCCCCAGGGGCAGGGTCTGACGAGCAGTACTTC.

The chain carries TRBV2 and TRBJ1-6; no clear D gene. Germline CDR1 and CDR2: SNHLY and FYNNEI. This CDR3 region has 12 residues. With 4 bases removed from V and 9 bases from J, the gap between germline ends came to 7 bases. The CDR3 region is CASSGSVSPLHF. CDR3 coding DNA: TGTGCCAGCAGTGGCTCAGTTTCACCCCTCCACTTT.

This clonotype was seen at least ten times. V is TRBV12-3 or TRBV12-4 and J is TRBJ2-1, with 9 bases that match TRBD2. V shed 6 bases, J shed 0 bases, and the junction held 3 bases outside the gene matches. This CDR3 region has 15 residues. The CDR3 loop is CASRLAGSSYNEQFF. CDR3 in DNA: TGTGCCAGCAGACTAGCGGGCAGCTCCTACAATGAGCAGTTCTTC.

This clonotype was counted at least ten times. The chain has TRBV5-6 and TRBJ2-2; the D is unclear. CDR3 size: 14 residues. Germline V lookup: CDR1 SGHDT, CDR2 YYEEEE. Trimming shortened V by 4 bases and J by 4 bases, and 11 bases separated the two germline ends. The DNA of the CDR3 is TGTGCCAGCAGCCCGGACGGGTCCACCGGGGAGCTGTTTTTT. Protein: CASSPDGSTGELFF.

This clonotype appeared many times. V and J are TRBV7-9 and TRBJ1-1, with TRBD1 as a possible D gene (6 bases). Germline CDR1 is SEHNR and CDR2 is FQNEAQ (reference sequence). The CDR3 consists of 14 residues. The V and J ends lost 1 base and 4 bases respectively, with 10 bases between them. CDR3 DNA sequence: TGTGCCAGCAGCTTAGACAGGGCCTCCACTGAAGCTTTCTTT. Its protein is CASSLDRASTEAFF. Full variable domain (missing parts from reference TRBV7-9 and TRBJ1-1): DTGVSQNPRHKITKRGQNVTFRCDPISEHNRLYWYRQTLGQGPEFLTYFQNEAQLEKSRLLSDRFSAERPKGSFSTLEIQRTEQGDSAMYLCASSLDRASTEAFFGQGTRLTVV.

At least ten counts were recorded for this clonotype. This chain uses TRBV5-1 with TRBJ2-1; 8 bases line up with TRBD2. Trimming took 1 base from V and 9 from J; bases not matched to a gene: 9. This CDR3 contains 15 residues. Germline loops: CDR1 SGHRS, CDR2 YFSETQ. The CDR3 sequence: CASSLRLVTSGEQFF. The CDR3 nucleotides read TGCGCCAGCAGCTTGCGGCTAGTAACTAGCGGTGAGCAGTTCTTC.

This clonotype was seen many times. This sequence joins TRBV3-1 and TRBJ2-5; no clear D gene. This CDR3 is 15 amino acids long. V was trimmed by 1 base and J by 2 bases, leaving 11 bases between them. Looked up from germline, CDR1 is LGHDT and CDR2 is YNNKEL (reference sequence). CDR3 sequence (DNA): TGTGCCAGCAGCCAAGTGTCCTGGACGCAAGAGACCCAGTACTTC. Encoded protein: CASSQVSWTQETQYF.

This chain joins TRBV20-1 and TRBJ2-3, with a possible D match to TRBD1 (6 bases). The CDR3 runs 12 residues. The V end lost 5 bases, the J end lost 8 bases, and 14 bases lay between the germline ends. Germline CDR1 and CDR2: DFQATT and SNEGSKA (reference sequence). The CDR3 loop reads CSAGQSFGTQYF. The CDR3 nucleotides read TGCAGTGCTGGACAGAGTTTCGGTACGCAGTATTTT.